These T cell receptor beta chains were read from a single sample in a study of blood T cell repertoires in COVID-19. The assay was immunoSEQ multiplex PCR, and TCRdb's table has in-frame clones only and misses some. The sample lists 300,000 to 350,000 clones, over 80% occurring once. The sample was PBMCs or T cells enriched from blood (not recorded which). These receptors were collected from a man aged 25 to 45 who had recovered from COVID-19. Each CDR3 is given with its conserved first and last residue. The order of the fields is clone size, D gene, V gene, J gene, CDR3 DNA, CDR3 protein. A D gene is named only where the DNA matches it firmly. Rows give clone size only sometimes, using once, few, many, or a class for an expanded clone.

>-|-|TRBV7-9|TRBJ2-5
TGTGCCAGCAGCTCCACCCCCGCGGGGTCTCAAGAGACCCAGTACTTC
CASSSTPAGSQETQYF
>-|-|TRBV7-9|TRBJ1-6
TGTGCCAGCAGCTTAACCGGAGAGTCACCCCTCCACTTT
CASSLTGESPLHF
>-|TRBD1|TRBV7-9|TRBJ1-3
TGTGCCAGCAGCACAGACAGGGACTCTGGAAACACCATATATTTT
CASSTDRDSGNTIYF
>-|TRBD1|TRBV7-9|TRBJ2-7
TGTGCCAGCAGCTTAGCGTTCGGGACAGGGGGTTACGAGCAGTACTTC
CASSLAFGTGGYEQYF
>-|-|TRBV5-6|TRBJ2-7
TGTGCCAGCATCCACCGGGACATCACCTACGAGCAGTACTTC
CASIHRDITYEQYF
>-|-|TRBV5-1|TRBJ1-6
TGCGCCCGCCGGGGGGGGCAGGATCGTAGCTCCTATAATTCACCCCTCCACTTT
CARRGGQDRSSYNSPLHF
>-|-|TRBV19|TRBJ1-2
TGTGCCAGTAGAAGGAGTATGATAGCTAACTATGGCTACACCTTC
CASRRSMIANYGYTF
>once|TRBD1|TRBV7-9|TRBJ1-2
TGTGCCAGCAGCAAGGACACAGGGGGAGGCTACACCTTC
CASSKDTGGGYTF
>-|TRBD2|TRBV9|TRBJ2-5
TGTGCCAGCAGCGTAGGGGGTCTAGCGGGGGCACAAGAGACCCAGTACTTC
CASSVGGLAGAQETQYF
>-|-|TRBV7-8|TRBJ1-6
TGTGCCAGCAGCACTCGGGACTGGGAAAATTCACCCCTCCACTTT
CASSTRDWENSPLHF
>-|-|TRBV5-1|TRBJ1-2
TGCGCCAGCAGCTTGGGGCAGTCGGGAGGCTATGGCTACACCTTC
CASSLGQSGGYGYTF
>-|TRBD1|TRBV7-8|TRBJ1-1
TGTGCCAGCAGCTTAAGGACAGGGGGCCTCACTGAAGCTTTCTTT
CASSLRTGGLTEAFF
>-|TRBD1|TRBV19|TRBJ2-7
TGTGCCAGTAGTTTGGGGACAGGGGTCGACGAGCAGTACTTC
CASSLGTGVDEQYF
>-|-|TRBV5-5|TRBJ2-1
TGTGCCAGCAGCTGGACCCGGGCAGGGGTTGAGCAGTTCTTC
CASSWTRAGVEQFF
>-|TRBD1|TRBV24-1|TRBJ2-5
TGTGCCACCAGTGAAGGGACAGGGGGCCTCCAAGAGACCCAGTACTTC
CATSEGTGGLQETQYF
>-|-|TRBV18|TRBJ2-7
TGTGCCAGCTCCCCGATCCCGACAGGCTCCTACGAGCAGTACTTC
CASSPIPTGSYEQYF
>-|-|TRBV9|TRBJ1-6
TGTGCCAGCAGCGTAGGAGAGAGGAGGAATTCACCCCTCCACTTT
CASSVGERRNSPLHF
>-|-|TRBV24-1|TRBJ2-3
TGTGCCACCAGTGATTTTCAGGGGGGAGATACGCAGTATTTT
CATSDFQGGDTQYF
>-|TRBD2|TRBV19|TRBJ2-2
TGTGCCAGTAGTATGCCCAGCGGGGGGGCCAGGACCGGGGAGCTGTTTTTT
CASSMPSGGARTGELFF
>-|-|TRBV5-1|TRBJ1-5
TGCGCCAGCAGCTTGTACCAGGGAGGAGAGCAGCCCCAGCATTTT
CASSLYQGGEQPQHF
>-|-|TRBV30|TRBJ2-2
TGTGCCTGGCGGGGCAGGGGTAACACCGGGGAGCTGTTTTTT
CAWRGRGNTGELFF
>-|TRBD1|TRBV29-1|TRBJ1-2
TGCAGCGTTGAACAGGGGGCAAGGAAAGGCTACACCTTC
CSVEQGARKGYTF
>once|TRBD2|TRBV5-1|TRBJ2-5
TGCGCCAGCAGCTTAAGCGGGGGGACAGAGACCCAGTACTTC
CASSLSGGTETQYF
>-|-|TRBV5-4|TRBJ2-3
TGTGCCAGCAGCTTGGGGTCCGCAGGTGGCACAGATACGCAGTATTTT
CASSLGSAGGTDTQYF
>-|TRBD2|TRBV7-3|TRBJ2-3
TGTGCCAGCAGCCAAAGCGGGGGGGCAGATACGCAGTATTTT
CASSQSGGADTQYF
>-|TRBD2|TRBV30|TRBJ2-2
TGTGCCTGGAGTGCAATAGCGGGGGGGGACACCGGGGAGCTGTTTTTT
CAWSAIAGGDTGELFF
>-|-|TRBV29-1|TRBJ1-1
TGCAGCGTCTTCTACGCGAGTGAAGCTTTCTTT
CSVFYASEAFF
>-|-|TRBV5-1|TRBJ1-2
TGCGCCAGCAGCTTGGAGGGGCTGAATGATGGCTACACCTTC
CASSLEGLNDGYTF
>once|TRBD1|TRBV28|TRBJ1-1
TGTGCCAGCAGTCTTTTGGGACAGGGGAGCACTGAAGCTTTCTTT
CASSLLGQGSTEAFF
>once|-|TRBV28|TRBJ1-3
TGTGCCAGCATTCCTCTACTCTCTGGAAACACCATATATTTT
CASIPLLSGNTIYF
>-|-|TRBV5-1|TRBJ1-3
TGCGCCAGCACTGACAGAACTGGAAACACCATATATTTT
CASTDRTGNTIYF
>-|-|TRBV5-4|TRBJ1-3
TGTGCCAGCAGCTCAACACTAACACCCTACTCTGGAAACACCATATATTTT
CASSSTLTPYSGNTIYF
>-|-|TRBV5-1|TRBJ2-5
TGCGCCAGCAGCTTGGACGGGGGGCGAGAGACCCAGTACTTC
CASSLDGGRETQYF
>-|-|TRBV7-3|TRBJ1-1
TGTGCCAGCAGCTTAAGTAACGGTGAAGCTTTCTTT
CASSLSNGEAFF
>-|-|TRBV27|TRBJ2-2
TGTGCCAGCAGTTACGCCGGAAGGGGCGGCGGGGAGCTGTTTTTT
CASSYAGRGGGELFF
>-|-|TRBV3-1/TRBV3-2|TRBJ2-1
TGTGCCAGCAGCCAAGATATTACAGTCTACAATGAGCAGTTCTTC
CASSQDITVYNEQFF
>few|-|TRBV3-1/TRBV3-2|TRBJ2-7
TGTGCCAGCAGCGATCGGGGGTGGCGCCGATACGAGCAGTACTTC
CASSDRGWRRYEQYF
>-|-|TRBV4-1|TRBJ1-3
TGCGCCAGCAGCCAAGAGAGGGCTAGCTCTGGAAACACCATATATTTT
CASSQERASSGNTIYF
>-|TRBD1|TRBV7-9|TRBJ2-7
TGTGCCAGCAGCGCCACAGGGGGCGGATACGAGCAGTACTTC
CASSATGGGYEQYF
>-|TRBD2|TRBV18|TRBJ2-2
TGTGCCAGCTCACCAGGGAGGGTGAACACCGGGGAGCTGTTTTTT
CASSPGRVNTGELFF
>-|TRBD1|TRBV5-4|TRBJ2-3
TGTGCCAGCAGCCCGGGACAGGGAAGCACAGATACGCAGTATTTT
CASSPGQGSTDTQYF
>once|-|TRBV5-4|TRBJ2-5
TGTGCCAGCAGCTCCGACTTTGACAGACAAGAGACCCAGTACTTC
CASSSDFDRQETQYF
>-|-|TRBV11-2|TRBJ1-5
TGTGCCAGCGCCCCAGAAAGCAATCAGCCCCAGCATTTT
CASAPESNQPQHF
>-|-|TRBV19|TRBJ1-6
TGTGCCAGTAGGACTGGATATAATTCACCCCTCCACTTT
CASRTGYNSPLHF
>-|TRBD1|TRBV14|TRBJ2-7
TGTGCCAGCAGCCAAGTAAGGGGGACAGCAATTTACGAGCAGTACTTC
CASSQVRGTAIYEQYF
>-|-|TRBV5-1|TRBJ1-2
TGCGCCAGCAGCTTGGGGGCCTATGGCTACACCTTC
CASSLGAYGYTF
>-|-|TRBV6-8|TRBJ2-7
TGTGCCAGCAGTTTCCCCACAGGGCAAAGCTCCTACGAGCAGTACTTC
CASSFPTGQSSYEQYF
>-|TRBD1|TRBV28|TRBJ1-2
TGTGCCAGCAGTTTAACGGGACAGATTGGGTATGGCTACACCTTC
CASSLTGQIGYGYTF
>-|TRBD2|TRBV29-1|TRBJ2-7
TGCAGCGTTGAAGGCGGGGGGGCTTACGAGCAGTACTTC
CSVEGGGAYEQYF
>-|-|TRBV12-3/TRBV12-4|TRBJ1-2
TGTGCCAGCAGTTTCCTCTCGGGAAACGGCTACACCTTC
CASSFLSGNGYTF
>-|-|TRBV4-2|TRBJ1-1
TGTGCCAGCAGCCGCTTACAGGGAAGAACTGAAGCTTTCTTT
CASSRLQGRTEAFF
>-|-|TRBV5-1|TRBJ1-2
TGCGCCAGCAGCCCCGAGCTGGGCCCTAACTATGGCTACACCTTC
CASSPELGPNYGYTF
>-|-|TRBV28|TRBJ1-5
TGTGCCAGCACTCAGGACAGACGCCAGAATCAGCCCCAGCATTTT
CASTQDRRQNQPQHF